This T cell receptor (beta chain) was recorded in a study of breast tumors, draining lymph nodes, adjacent tissues. TCRdb independently ran MiXCR on the multiplex PCR reads; one entry per CDR3 protein. This sample has 200,000 or so distinct CDR3 sequences, with approximately 30% found just once. The CDR3 totals 15 residues. CDR1 and CDR2 (germline): DFQATT, SNEGSKA (reference sequence). Germline trimming cut 1 base from V and 4 bases from J; bases unmatched to any gene: 5. This clonotype was picked up many times. Its antigen is currently unknown. The lymph nodes were axillary draining lymph nodes from breast cancer patients. Study-wide findings and caveats: Compared with basal-like, luminal-like tumors shared significantly more repertoire with nontumor tissue.

The chain joins TRBV20-1 to TRBJ2-7, with 12 bases identical to TRBD2. The material sequenced was axillary lymph node tissue. The receptor was derived from a female donor with breast cancer. Some clones in this sample may be carry-over from other donors' samples. As DNA, the CDR3 is TGCAGTGCTAGAGCCCACACTAGCGGGGGGTACGAGCAGTACTTC. It codes for CSARAHTSGGYEQYF.